This T cell receptor (beta chain) was sequenced in a study of T cells in Graves' hyperthyroidism and ophthalmopathy. General observations from the study: In the analysis, a 13 V-J model separated ophthalmopathy from stable hyperthyroidism. Most expanded thyroid clonotypes above 0.001 also appeared in blood.

PBMCs were obtained from approximately 9.2 ml fresh peripheral blood. V lost 6 bases to trimming and J lost 1 base, with 15 bases between them. This CDR3 comprises 14 residues. The V gene's germline CDR1 is DFQATT and CDR2 SNEGSKA (reference sequence). Amplified regions were TCR beta CDR3 sequences from RNA transcripts. A set of HTBI primers served as the primers for a first-round RT-PCR of the TCR CDR3. TCRdb ran MiXCR on the multiplex PCR reads and lists one entry per CDR3 protein. The repertoire holds roughly 280,000 distinct CDR3 sequences, approximately 17% seen once, with 55% to 60% in the top ten. Regarding this clonotype: Its antigen is undetermined.

V usage is TRBV20-1 and J usage is TRBJ1-1; D perhaps matches TRBD1 (5 bases). The sequenced material came from blood. The clonotype originates from a woman between 55 and 75 years old with Graves' ophthalmopathy. CDR3 amino acids: CSARRGGWNTEAFF. CDR3 sequence (DNA): TGCAGTGCCCGTCGGGGGGGATGGAACACTGAAGCTTTCTTT.